One sample yielded the 29 T cell receptor beta chains listed below, sequenced in a study of T cell responses to AZD1222 COVID-19 vaccine. Using immunoSEQ multiplex PCR, the repertoire was profiled, and TCRdb retains in-frame clones only, with some absent. The sample lists about 120,000 clones, 80% to 95% occurring once. Sample: peripheral blood, taken on day 0 of AZD1222 vaccination. The receptors were sampled from an adult in good health.

The V call is TRBV6-2 or TRBV6-3, the J call TRBJ1-6, with D maybe TRBD1 (6 bases). V was clipped by 3 bases and J by 7 bases, with 10 bases between them. The CDR3 is 14 residues long. Germline CDR1 MNHEY, CDR2 SVGEGT. The CDR3 sequence: CASSYQGMNSPLHF. CDR3 in DNA: TGTGCCAGCAGTTATCAGGGGATGAATTCACCCCTCCACTTT.

DNA of the CDR3: TGTGCCAGCAGCTTAGACAGGGACGGGTCACCCCTCCACTTT. Amino acid sequence: CASSLDRDGSPLHF. This chain uses TRBV5-4 with TRBJ1-6, with 7 bases identical to TRBD1. Per germline, CDR1 SGHNT and CDR2 YYREEE (reference sequence). The V and J ends lost 2 bases and 10 bases, in that order; junction bases with no gene match: 6. This CDR3 has 14 amino acids.

The CDR3 sequence: CSARTSWGQYF. In DNA form, the CDR3 reads TGCAGCGCACGGACTAGCTGGGGGCAGTATTTT. V gene TRBV29-1 combines with J gene TRBJ2-3; TRBD2 matches at 8 bases. The germline V gene has CDR1 SQVTM and CDR2 ANQGSEA. The CDR3 loop spans 11 amino acids. Trimming cost V 7 bases and J 11 bases; bases outside gene matches: 8.

The table lists this clone with a count of one. The gene calls are TRBV5-1 and TRBJ1-5; D remains unclear. The V end was cut by 0 bases, the J end by 0 bases, with 4 bases between. Germline V CDR1 and CDR2: SGHRS, YFSETQ. The CDR3 is made up of 14 amino acids. The CDR3 DNA is TGCGCCAGCAGCTTGGAACCTAGCAATCAGCCCCAGCATTTT. Its protein is CASSLEPSNQPQHF.

The chain is built from TRBV11-3 and TRBJ2-5; D call uncertain. The CDR3 consists of 15 residues. V was cut by 3 bases and J by 5 bases, with 16 bases left in between. Germline assignment: CDR1 SGHNT and CDR2 YENEEA. CDR3 protein: CASSFGGSYEETQYF. The CDR3, as DNA: TGTGCCAGCAGCTTCGGTGGTAGCTATGAGGAGACCCAGTACTTC.

This sequence joins TRBV10-3 and TRBJ2-1; 10 bases are a match to TRBD2. CDR3 length equals 16 residues. J gave up 2 bases and V 2 bases, and 3 bases lay outside the gene matches. Germline CDR1 ENHRY, CDR2 SYGVKD. The chain's CDR3 is CAISERLAGAYNEQFF. The CDR3 DNA is TGTGCCATCAGTGAGCGACTAGCGGGTGCCTACAATGAGCAGTTCTTC.

This clone appeared a single time. The chain has TRBV6-6 and TRBJ1-1; D gene ambiguous. V lost 0 bases to trimming and J lost 8 bases, with 10 bases between them. Germline V lookup: CDR1 MNHNY, CDR2 SVGAGI (reference sequence). This CDR3 is built from 13 residues. The CDR3 nucleotides read TGTGCCAGCAGTTACTCGAGCGCGTCGGAAGCTTTCTTT. Encoded protein: CASSYSSASEAFF.

This chain joins TRBV29-1 and TRBJ1-1; D uncertain. The CDR3 sequence is 12 residues long. Germline V gene sequence: CDR1 SQVTM, CDR2 ANQGSEA. V was pared by 0 bases and J by 9 bases, with 11 bases between. This CDR3 is CSVEDWTGQAFF. The DNA of the CDR3 is TGCAGCGTTGAAGACTGGACTGGACAAGCTTTCTTT.

This clone has just one count. The CDR3 region has the DNA TGTGCCAGCAGCCCCGGACAGACCCTATACGGGGAGCTGTTTTTT. This gives the protein CASSPGQTLYGELFF. This rearrangement joins TRBV11-3 to TRBJ2-2; tentative D call: TRBD1 (6 bases). The V gene's germline CDR1 is SGHNT and CDR2 YENEEA. V was pared by 5 bases and J by 7 bases, with 17 bases between. The CDR3 has 15 amino acids. The whole variable domain, filled in from reference TRBV11-3 and TRBJ2-2, reads EAGVVQSPRYKIIEKKQPVAFWCNPISGHNTLYWYLQNLGQGPELLIRYENEEAVDDSQLPKDRFSAERLKGVDSTLKIQPAELGDSAVYLCASSPGQTLYGELFFGEGSRLTVL.

V gene TRBV19 combines with J gene TRBJ2-3, with 7 bases that match TRBD2. Germline CDR1 LNHDA, CDR2 SQIVND (reference sequence). There are 15 residues in the CDR3. With 3 bases clipped from V and 7 bases from J, the junction kept 10 bases outside the gene matches. The CDR3 DNA sequence: TGTGCCAGTAGTATTGGCGGGATCAGCGGGAATACGCAGTATTTT. Its protein product is CASSIGGISGNTQYF.

This chain uses TRBV6-5 with TRBJ2-1; the match to TRBD2 covers 8 bases. The J segment lost 8 bases and the V segment lost 6 bases, leaving 9 bases of the junction unmatched. The CDR3 has 14 residues. Germline CDR1 MNHEY, CDR2 SVGAGI. CDR3 protein: CASRPTSVGDEQFF. The CDR3 DNA sequence: TGTGCCAGCAGGCCGACTAGCGTCGGAGATGAGCAGTTCTTC.

CDR3 bases: TGTGCCAGTACTCATAGGGGCGACTATAGCAATCAGCCCCAGCATTTT. This gives the protein CASTHRGDYSNQPQHF. This chain links TRBV19 with TRBJ1-5, with D perhaps matching TRBD1 (5 bases). With 7 bases removed from V and 0 bases from J, the gap between germline ends came to 16 bases. Germline V gene sequence: CDR1 LNHDA, CDR2 SQIVND (reference sequence). This CDR3 comprises 16 residues. The entire variable domain, with the rest obtained from reference TRBV19 and TRBJ1-5, is as follows: DGGITQSPKYLFRKEGQNVTLSCEQNLNHDAMYWYRQDPGQGLRLIYYSQIVNDFQKGDIAEGYSVSREKKESFPLTVTSAQKNPTAFYLCASTHRGDYSNQPQHFGDGTRLSIL.

The chain couples TRBV5-1 to TRBJ1-1; D may be TRBD1 (5 bases). The germline V and J ends were trimmed by 0 bases and 1 base, with 7 bases remaining between them. This CDR3 region has 14 residues. From germline, CDR1 is SGHRS and CDR2 YFSETQ. DNA for the CDR3: TGCGCCAGCAGCTTGGACAGGCCGAACACTGAAGCTTTCTTT. It translates to CASSLDRPNTEAFF.

The chain's CDR3 is CASSLGQLNYGYTF. DNA for the CDR3: TGTGCCAGCAGCTTGGGACAGCTAAACTATGGCTACACCTTC. This sequence joins TRBV5-4 and TRBJ1-2, with a weak D call TRBD1 (5 bases). In germline, CDR1 is SGHNT, CDR2 YYREEE (reference sequence). CDR3 length: 14 residues. Trimming pared 0 bases from V and 2 bases from J, leaving 8 bases between.

The chain couples TRBV6-5 to TRBJ1-2; D ambiguous. The CDR3 is 12 amino acids. Between the trimmed V and J ends, which lost 7 bases and 0 bases, there was a span of 6 bases. Germline-derived CDR1 and CDR2 are MNHEY and SVGAGI. CDR3 coding DNA: TGTGCCAGCACGGGAACTAACTATGGCTACACCTTC. Translated, it gives CASTGTNYGYTF.

The genes are TRBV18 and TRBJ2-7; the D gene is possibly TRBD1 (7 bases). The V and J ends lost 2 bases and 4 bases respectively, with 9 bases between them. This CDR3 contains 13 residues. CDR1 is KGHSH, CDR2 LQKENI, per germline. The CDR3 reads CASSPAGGYEQYF. The CDR3 bases are TGTGCCAGCTCACCAGCAGGGGGGTACGAGCAGTACTTC.

The chain combines TRBV5-6 with TRBJ1-5; 7 bases are shared with TRBD1. V lost 1 base to trimming and J lost 3 bases; unmatched junction nucleotides: 4. Germline-derived CDR1 and CDR2 are SGHDT and YYEEEE. The CDR3 sequence is 15 residues long. In nucleotides, the CDR3 is TGTGCCAGCAGCTTGTCAGGGGGTATCAATCAGCCCCAGCATTTT. Translation gives CASSLSGGINQPQHF. Full variable domain (outside the CDR3, taken from reference TRBV5-6 and TRBJ1-5): DAGVTQSPTHLIKTRGQQVTLRCSPKSGHDTVSWYQQALGQGPQFIFQYYEEEERQRGNFPDRFSGHQFPNYSSELNVNALLLGDSALYLCASSLSGGINQPQHFGDGTRLSIL.

The gene calls are TRBV28 and TRBJ2-5; D remains unclear. CDR3 length: 14 amino acids. CDR1 is MDHEN and CDR2 is SYDVKM in the germline V gene. V dropped 5 bases and J dropped 2 bases, with 12 bases sitting between them. CDR3 sequence: CASSQILRQETQYF. Written as DNA, the CDR3 is TGTGCCAGCAGTCAGATACTCAGACAAGAGACCCAGTACTTC.

This clone was detected once. V and J are TRBV27 and TRBJ1-1, with 10 bases lining up with TRBD1. The CDR3 spans 15 residues. Germline loops: CDR1 MNHEY, CDR2 SMNVEV (reference sequence). The J segment lost 4 bases and the V segment lost 5 bases, leaving 7 bases of the junction unmatched. Here the CDR3 DNA reads TGTGCCAGCAGTATTTGGACAGGGGGGGTCACTGAAGCTTTCTTT. It specifies CASSIWTGGVTEAFF.

The rearrangement uses TRBV19 and TRBJ1-5; D is possibly TRBD1 (6 bases). Germline lookup yields CDR1 LNHDA and CDR2 SQIVND (reference sequence). V was shortened by 6 bases and J by 7 bases, with 13 bases between the two germline ends. This CDR3 spans 13 amino acids. The DNA for the CDR3 is TGTGCCAGTAGCCCCGGGACAAGGCAGCCCCAGCATTTT. This translates into CASSPGTRQPQHF.

The chain combines TRBV30 with TRBJ1-2; TRBD1 might be the D (5 bases). Germline CDR1 GTSNPN, CDR2 SVGIG (reference sequence). The CDR3 sequence is 13 residues long. Trimming pared 2 bases from V and 3 bases from J, leaving 10 bases between. As DNA, the CDR3 is TGTGCCTGGAGTCGGGGGATAGACTATGGCTACACCTTC. This encodes CAWSRGIDYGYTF.

The rearrangement links TRBV7-3 to TRBJ2-3; 8 bases map to TRBD2. J was trimmed by 0 bases and V by 5 bases; bases with no gene match: 1. The length of the CDR3 is 14 residues. Germline CDR1 reads SGHTA; CDR2 reads FQGTGA. The CDR3 loop reads CASSASGSTDTQYF. The CDR3 nucleotides read TGTGCCAGCAGCGCTAGCGGGAGCACAGATACGCAGTATTTT.

The chain's CDR3 is CASSLTGPARRYGYTF. In DNA, the CDR3 is TGTGCCAGCAGCTTAACTGGCCCCGCTAGACGCTATGGCTACACCTTC. The chain combines TRBV11-2 with TRBJ1-2, with unresolved D. Between the trimmed V and J ends, which lost 2 bases and 4 bases, there was a span of 17 bases. The CDR3 totals 16 residues. Germline loops: CDR1 SGHAT, CDR2 FQNNGV.

This chain uses TRBV9 with TRBJ2-7; 10 bases fit TRBD1. CDR1 and CDR2 (germline): SGDLS, YYNGEE. Trimming at V came to 4 bases and at J to 3 bases, leaving 7 bases not matched to a gene. The CDR3 has 15 amino acids. DNA for the CDR3: TGTGCCAGCAGCCCAAGACAGGGGGCCTTCTACGAGCAGTACTTC. It yields the protein CASSPRQGAFYEQYF.

The chain combines TRBV7-3 with TRBJ2-1; 8 bases line up with TRBD2. Germline V lookup: CDR1 SGHTA, CDR2 FQGTGA. CDR3 length: 15 residues. V dropped 5 bases and J dropped 3; count of bases not matched to a gene: 6. DNA of the CDR3: TGTGCCAGCAGCCCACGCGGGACTAGCTACAATGAGCAGTTCTTC. Translated: CASSPRGTSYNEQFF. Combining the CDR3 with reference TRBV7-3 and TRBJ2-1 gives the whole variable domain GAGVSQTPSNKVTEKGKYVELRCDPISGHTALYWYRQSLGQGPEFLIYFQGTGAADDSGLPNDRFFAVRPEGSVSTLKIQRTERGDSAVYLCASSPRGTSYNEQFFGPGTRLTVL.

V gene TRBV28 combines with J gene TRBJ1-3; D uncertain. With 2 bases removed from V and 3 bases from J, the gap between germline ends came to 8 bases. Looked up from germline, CDR1 is MDHEN and CDR2 is SYDVKM. The CDR3 extends over 14 amino acids. CDR3 bases: TGTGCCAGCAGTTTAACAGTAATTGGAAACACCATATATTTT. It translates to CASSLTVIGNTIYF.

This chain connects TRBV4-2 to TRBJ2-7; tentatively, D is TRBD1 or TRBD2 (6 bases each). The CDR3 spans 14 residues. CDR1 and CDR2 from the germline V gene are LGHNA and YNFKEQ. Trimming took 8 bases from V and 5 from J, leaving 19 bases between them. In nucleotides, the CDR3 is TGTGCCAGCGGGAGGACGGGGGCCATCCACGAGCAGTACTTC. As protein: CASGRTGAIHEQYF.

The V call is TRBV18, the J call TRBJ2-2, with D unclear. Trimming removed 1 base from V and 6 bases from J, with 9 bases in between. Germline V gene data show CDR1 as KGHSH and CDR2 as LQKENI. The CDR3 loop spans 14 amino acids. CDR3 residues: CASSPRLGPGELFF. DNA for the CDR3: TGTGCCAGCTCACCACGTCTCGGCCCCGGGGAGCTGTTTTTT.

The CDR3 loop is CASSPPTGFNYGYTF. CDR3 bases: TGTGCCAGCTCACCACCGACAGGGTTTAACTATGGCTACACCTTC. J is TRBJ1-2 and V is TRBV18, with TRBD1 identical over 7 bases. CDR1 and CDR2 (germline): KGHSH, LQKENI. The ends lost 0 bases at V and 1 base at J; junction bases unmatched: 2. The CDR3 contains 15 residues.